The clone carrying this T cell receptor beta chain was seen only once. The CDR3 sequence is 11 residues long. Trimming took off 1 base at V and 7 bases at J, with 8 bases between the two ends. CDR1 and CDR2 (germline): DFQATT, SNEGSKA (reference sequence). The protocol was immunoSEQ multiplex PCR, while the TCRdb copy is restricted to in-frame clones and leaves out a portion. The sample carries about 40,000 clones, around 89% recorded once. The data were taken from a study of OX40 agonist ivuxolimab in advanced cancers. This clonotype was obtained from an adult with an advanced solid tumor such as melanoma, head and neck, liver or kidney cancer. The specimen comprised CD4+ or CD8+ T cells sorted from blood, sampled in a trial of the OX40 agonist ivuxolimab. The chain couples TRBV20-1 to TRBJ2-7, with a possible D match to TRBD2 (6 bases). The CDR3, as DNA: TGCAGTGCTAGAGGACTAGAGGAGCAGTACTTC. As protein: CSARGLEEQYF.